The clone carrying this TCR beta chain was observed a handful of times. Its antigen remains unidentified. CDR1 is SQVTM, CDR2 ANQGSEA, per germline. The CDR3 extends over 12 amino acids. V shed 4 bases and J shed 5 bases, with 11 bases lying between them. These data are taken from a study of early T cells in non-severe SARS-CoV-2 infection. Study-level information: Bulk RNA from unsorted whole blood was sequenced; chains were unpaired. Study results and caveats: Comparison of clonotypes with VDJdb favored anti-spike CD8 responses while missing private and CD4 specificities.

Separate cDNA molecules each had unique molecular identifiers attached to them. One entry per CDR3 protein, called by TCRdb with MiXCR from the 5' RACE reads. The data contain over 50,000 distinct CDR3 sequences, 10% to 15% of them seen just once; the ten biggest clones take up 2.9%. The source material was whole blood. This TCR was sampled from an adult who was a healthcare worker with PCR-confirmed SARS-CoV-2 infection or an uninfected control (not recorded which). The chain has TRBV29-1 and TRBJ2-5, with D uncertain. The CDR3 region is CSVALIEETQYF. The CDR3 coding sequence is TGCAGCGTTGCCCTTATAGAGGAGACCCAGTACTTC.